This entry lists 29 T cell receptor beta chains sequenced from one sample in a study of response to subunit inactivated influenza vaccine. MiXCR, applied by TCRdb to the RT-PCR reads, yields one record per CDR3 protein. The data hold 400,000 to 650,000 distinct CDR3 sequences, with 7.2% observed a single time. Source: PBMCs from blood, taken about 23 months after vaccination. These receptor sequences come from a man between 50 and 75 years old who received an inactivated influenza vaccine.

The gene calls are TRBV6-1 and TRBJ1-1; D remains ambiguous. The germline V gene has CDR1 MNHNS and CDR2 SASEGT. The CDR3 covers 13 residues. The V and J ends lost 6 bases and 4 bases respectively, with 12 bases between them. As DNA, the CDR3 is TGTGCCAGCAGCCCCGGTTGGTTCACTGAAGCTTTCTTT. Residues: CASSPGWFTEAFF.

This clonotype has more than one count but fewer than ten. The chain uses TRBV5-1 and TRBJ2-7, with TRBD2 identical over 11 bases. This CDR3 comprises 15 residues. CDR1 is SGHRS and CDR2 is YFSETQ in the germline V gene. V shed 2 bases and J 0 bases; nucleotides not matched to a gene: 1. The CDR3 reads CASSFTSGGSYEQYF. CDR3 coding DNA: TGCGCCAGCAGCTTTACTAGCGGGGGCTCCTACGAGCAGTACTTC.

The CDR3 DNA is TGCAGCGTTGTCGGGACTTCTAGAGACCAAGAGACCCAGTACTTC. Translation gives CSVVGTSRDQETQYF. The chain carries TRBV29-1 and TRBJ2-5, with D maybe TRBD2 (6 bases). The CDR3 totals 15 residues. Germline assignment: CDR1 SQVTM and CDR2 ANQGSEA. The V and J ends lost 4 bases and 0 bases respectively, with 15 bases between them.

In this sample, this clonotype turned up a few times. This chain joins TRBV12-3 or TRBV12-4 and TRBJ2-7; 9 bases match TRBD2. The J segment lost 4 bases and the V segment lost 2 bases, leaving 3 bases of the junction unmatched. The CDR3 has 14 residues. The CDR3 bases are TGTGCCAGCAGTTTAAGCGGGGGGAATTACGAGCAGTACTTC. Its translation: CASSLSGGNYEQYF.

This clonotype was seen a few times. This rearrangement joins TRBV3-1 to TRBJ2-1, with 9 bases that match TRBD2. The ends lost 4 bases at V and 7 bases at J; junction bases unmatched: 8. The CDR3 contains 15 residues. The V gene's germline CDR1 is LGHDT and CDR2 YNNKEL (reference sequence). The CDR3 region has the DNA TGTGCCAGCAGCCGGGTCAGCGGGGGGAGGAATGAGCAGTTCTTC. It encodes CASSRVSGGRNEQFF.

In this sample, this clonotype turned up a few times. V gene TRBV29-1 combines with J gene TRBJ1-5; possibly TRBD1 for D (5 bases). Germline lookup yields CDR1 SQVTM and CDR2 ANQGSEA. V was trimmed by 4 bases and J by 3 bases, leaving 10 bases between them. This CDR3 is 13 amino acids long. CDR3: CSVAVGANQPQHF. The CDR3, as DNA: TGCAGCGTTGCTGTCGGGGCCAATCAGCCCCAGCATTTT. Together with reference TRBV29-1 and TRBJ1-5, the CDR3 gives the full variable domain: SAVISQKPSRDICQRGTSLTIQCQVDSQVTMMFWYRQQPGQSLTLIATANQGSEATYESGFVIDKFPISRPNLTFSTLTVSNMSPEDSSIYLCSVAVGANQPQHFGDGTRLSIL.

This clonotype occurred many times. The chain couples TRBV7-7 to TRBJ2-1, with D unresolved. Germline CDR1 and CDR2: SSHAT and FNYEAQ (reference sequence). V lost 1 base and J lost 6, with 7 bases in between. The CDR3 spans 13 residues. DNA of the CDR3: TGTGCCAGCAGCTTAGAACTGGGCAATGAGCAGTTCTTC. Residues: CASSLELGNEQFF.

Note on this clonotype: The CDR3 does not close with the conserved phenylalanine or tryptophan, likely indicating a read error. The DNA is left out, because the CDR3 cannot be placed on it with certainty; the CDR3 is given as TCRdb lists it. V is TRBV21-1 and J is TRBJ1-4; TRBD1 is taken as the D call from the table, unchecked against the DNA. TRBV21-1 is termed a pseudogene. The CDR3 totals 18 residues, both ends included. This CDR3 reads CASSGLGTGHTTNEKLFL.

The chain uses TRBV2 and TRBJ1-2; no firm D call. V lost 1 base and J lost 4, with 13 bases in between. The CDR3 loop spans 15 amino acids. Germline CDR1 reads SNHLY; CDR2 reads FYNNEI. The DNA of the CDR3 is TGTGCCAGCAGTGAAGAGCCCCTCACGGGCTATGGCTACACCTTC. Encoded protein: CASSEEPLTGYGYTF. The full variable domain, with the rest looked up from reference TRBV2 and TRBJ1-2, is EPEVTQTPSHQVTQMGQEVILRCVPISNHLYFYWYRQILGQKVEFLVSFYNNEISEKSEIFDDQFSVERPDGSNFTLKIRSTKLEDSAMYFCASSEEPLTGYGYTFGSGTRLTVV.

This clonotype has a count of ten or more. The chain combines TRBV12-3 or TRBV12-4 with TRBJ1-1, with 8 bases fitting TRBD1. The CDR3 totals 14 residues. Trimming cost V 3 bases and J 6 bases; bases outside gene matches: 6. CDR3 protein: CASSLAGGASEAFF. The CDR3 nucleotides are TGTGCCAGCAGTTTGGCAGGGGGCGCCTCTGAAGCTTTCTTT.

This clonotype was observed many times. CDR3 nucleotides: TGTGCCAGCAGTGAATACGGTTACGAGCAGTACTTC. It translates to CASSEYGYEQYF. The genes are TRBV6-1 and TRBJ2-7; D is undetermined. With 2 bases removed from V and 4 bases from J, the gap between germline ends came to 6 bases. The CDR3 has 12 residues. Germline V CDR1 and CDR2: MNHNS, SASEGT.

This clonotype was observed once. A much larger clone differs from this one at a single base, so this may be a read error. The V and J genes are TRBV12-3 or TRBV12-4 and TRBJ2-2; a weak D match, TRBD1 (5 bases). The germline V and J ends were trimmed by 11 bases and 2 bases, with 18 bases remaining between them. The CDR3 has 15 residues. The chain's CDR3 is CAGNSHRFNTGELFF. CDR3 bases: TGTGCCGGCAACTCCCACAGGTTCAACACCGGGGAGCTGTTTTTT.

This clonotype was observed at least ten times. The chain employs TRBV4-2 and TRBJ1-6; TRBD1 matches at 10 bases. The CDR3 is 18 residues long. Unmatched junction bases numbered 12, after V lost 1 base and J lost 9 bases. Germline V gene sequence: CDR1 LGHNA, CDR2 YNFKEQ. CDR3 loop: CASSQVQMGTGAVSPLHF. CDR3 in DNA: TGTGCCAGCAGCCAAGTACAAATGGGGACAGGGGCGGTTTCACCCCTCCACTTT.

This chain links TRBV6-6 with TRBJ2-7; TRBD2 might be the D (5 bases). Trimming took 2 bases from V and 5 from J, leaving 10 bases between them. The CDR3 spans 13 residues. Germline V gene lookup returns CDR1 MNHNY and CDR2 SVGAGI (reference sequence). The CDR3 nucleotides read TGTGCCAGCAGTTACGGTTCGGGGAACGAGCAGTACTTC. Residues: CASSYGSGNEQYF.

This chain connects TRBV7-9 to TRBJ2-2, with D hard to call. Trimming pared 7 bases from V and 0 bases from J, leaving 15 bases between. CDR1 is SEHNR and CDR2 is FQNEAQ in the germline V gene (reference sequence). The CDR3 covers 16 residues. The CDR3 is CASTPHSQTNTGELFF. The CDR3 nucleotides are TGTGCCAGCACCCCTCACAGCCAGACGAACACCGGGGAGCTGTTTTTT.

This clonotype was seen a handful of times. The rearrangement uses TRBV28 and TRBJ1-6; no reliable D call. Trimming left V 7 bases short and J 0 bases short, with 13 bases between. The CDR3 is 16 residues long. Germline CDR1 is MDHEN and CDR2 is SYDVKM. The CDR3 DNA follows: TGTGCCAGCAAGGATGGTTCGAACTCCTATAATTCACCCCTCCACTTT. Translated: CASKDGSNSYNSPLHF.

About this clonotype: One end of the junction does not line up with germline, which may come from a read error. The chain is built from TRBV20-1 and TRBJ1-1; possible D gene TRBD1, 5 bases. The CDR3 is 15 amino acids. Germline V lookup: CDR1 DFQATT, CDR2 SNEGSKA (reference sequence). CDR3 DNA sequence: TGCAGAGCTAGTACCATCACAGGATTAAACACTGAAGCTTTCTTT. Translation: CRASTITGLNTEAFF.

The chain couples TRBV13 to TRBJ2-1; no definite D call. With 2 bases removed from V and 9 bases from J, the gap between germline ends came to 20 bases. CDR3 length equals 16 residues. Germline-derived CDR1 and CDR2 are PRHDT and FYEKMQ (reference sequence). CDR3 bases: TGTGCCAGCAGCTTAAGCCCCGCGGCCAAGGTCGGTGAGCAGTTCTTC. Its translation is CASSLSPAAKVGEQFF.

In its sample, this clonotype was seen a few times. The V gene is TRBV28, the J gene TRBJ1-1, with D uncertain. Trimming pared 6 bases from V and 4 bases from J, leaving 9 bases between. Germline CDR1 reads MDHEN; CDR2 reads SYDVKM. The CDR3 contains 12 residues. This CDR3 is CASSLDTTEAFF. CDR3 coding DNA: TGTGCCAGCAGCCTAGACACCACTGAAGCTTTCTTT.

Here the CDR3 DNA reads TGCGCCAGCAGACCCCGACCGACTAGCGGGGTGTTGGGGACCCAGTACTTC. Amino acids: CASRPRPTSGVLGTQYF. V and J are TRBV5-1 and TRBJ2-5; 11 bases fit TRBD2. The J segment lost 7 bases and the V segment lost 5 bases, leaving 16 bases of the junction unmatched. CDR3 length equals 17 residues. Germline CDR1 is SGHRS and CDR2 is YFSETQ.

This clonotype was observed at least ten times. The chain is built from TRBV6-2 or TRBV6-3 and TRBJ2-3; D is uncertain. CDR1 and CDR2 (germline): MNHEY, SVGEGT. V lost 0 bases and J 11 bases, leaving 12 bases between the germline ends. The CDR3 spans 13 residues. The CDR3 loop reads CASSYSDLYGQYF. CDR3 DNA: TGTGCCAGCAGTTACTCGGACCTGTATGGGCAGTATTTT.

J is TRBJ2-5 and V is TRBV12-3 or TRBV12-4; TRBD2 agrees at 7 bases. Trimming removed 8 bases from V and 5 bases from J; junction bases left unmatched: 8. The CDR3 runs 13 residues. The CDR3 sequence is CASGKRGGETQYF. CDR3 nucleotide sequence: TGTGCCAGCGGAAAGCGGGGTGGCGAGACCCAGTACTTC.

V gene TRBV25-1 combines with J gene TRBJ2-2; D unresolved. With 5 bases removed from V and 3 bases from J, the gap between germline ends came to 16 bases. The CDR3 length is 16 residues. CDR1 MGHDK and CDR2 SYGVNS come from the germline V gene. The CDR3 DNA sequence: TGTGCCAGCAGTAGAGAGGCAACGGGCGACACCGGGGAGCTGTTTTTT. This encodes CASSREATGDTGELFF.

This clonotype was seen repeatedly, ten times or more. The CDR3, as DNA: TGCAGCGTTGGAGGACTAGCCCCCTACGAGCAGTACTTC. It codes for CSVGGLAPYEQYF. This sequence joins TRBV29-1 and TRBJ2-7; the match to TRBD2 covers 8 bases. The germline gives CDR1 SQVTM, CDR2 ANQGSEA. The CDR3 runs 13 residues. J was trimmed by 2 bases and V by 4 bases; bases with no gene match: 4.

The rearrangement links TRBV4-2 to TRBJ2-2, with 8 bases fitting TRBD2. The CDR3 length is 17 residues. Germline V lookup: CDR1 LGHNA, CDR2 YNFKEQ. V shed 2 bases, J shed 2 bases, and the junction held 7 bases outside the gene matches. CDR3 in amino acids: CASSQLGGGSNTGELFF. CDR3 nucleotides: TGTGCCAGCAGCCAATTAGGCGGGGGGTCTAACACCGGGGAGCTGTTTTTT.

This clonotype was counted between two and nine times. The chain is built from TRBV10-3 and TRBJ2-1; 8 nucleotides agree with TRBD2. The CDR3 has 15 amino acids. J gave up 6 bases and V 3 bases, and 7 bases lay outside the gene matches. Germline-derived CDR1 and CDR2 are ENHRY and SYGVKD. DNA for the CDR3: TGTGCCATCAGTGAAGCGGGAGAAAGGGGCAATGAGCAGTTCTTC. Its protein is CAISEAGERGNEQFF.

The chain is built from TRBV5-6 and TRBJ1-1; D is perhaps TRBD1 (5 bases). CDR1 and CDR2 (germline): SGHDT, YYEEEE. CDR3 length equals 14 residues. V gave up 2 bases and J gave up 5 bases, with 13 bases separating them. CDR3 loop: CASSFVGGGTEAFF. As DNA, the CDR3 is TGTGCCAGCAGCTTTGTTGGGGGTGGAACTGAAGCTTTCTTT.

This chain uses TRBV25-1 with TRBJ2-1; TRBD1 might be the D (6 bases). Germline V gene lookup returns CDR1 MGHDK and CDR2 SYGVNS. There are 16 residues in the CDR3. V was shortened by 2 bases and J by 1 base, with 12 bases between the two germline ends. CDR3 amino acids: CASSETGSSSYNEQFF. The CDR3 nucleotides are TGTGCCAGCAGTGAAACAGGGAGTAGTTCCTACAATGAGCAGTTCTTC.

V is TRBV29-1 and J is TRBJ1-4, with D possibly TRBD1 on 6 matching bases. Germline V gene lookup returns CDR1 SQVTM and CDR2 ANQGSEA. Deletions cut 7 bases from V and 7 bases from J, with 16 bases between. CDR3 length equals 13 residues. The CDR3 sequence: CSARAGAGEKLFF. In nucleotides, the CDR3 is TGCAGCGCGCGGGCAGGGGCTGGTGAAAAACTGTTTTTT. The whole variable domain, remainder taken from reference TRBV29-1 and TRBJ1-4, is SAVISQKPSRDICQRGTSLTIQCQVDSQVTMMFWYRQQPGQSLTLIATANQGSEATYESGFVIDKFPISRPNLTFSTLTVSNMSPEDSSIYLCSARAGAGEKLFFGSGTQLSVL.